Below, 2 T cell receptor beta chains from the same sample are listed, as sequenced in a study of blood T cells in healthy people across ages. The second PCR ran about 6 to 11 cycles with a sample-barcoded 5' primer and J-beta primers. TCRdb re-called the 5' RACE reads through MiXCR, storing one row per CDR3 protein. The sample lists about 1.6 million distinct CDR3 sequences, roughly 32% occurring once. The sample was blood. The receptors stem from a woman under 40 in good health.

This chain connects TRBV30 to TRBJ2-1; a weak D match, TRBD1 (7 bases). From germline, CDR1 is GTSNPN and CDR2 SVGIG (reference sequence). The CDR3 loop spans 14 amino acids. Trimming stripped 2 bases from V and 7 bases from J, with 15 bases between. CDR3 sequence reads: CAWSRGTAPNEQFF. CDR3 nucleotide sequence: TGTGCCTGGAGTCGCGGGACAGCACCTAATGAGCAGTTCTTC.

V gene TRBV6-1 combines with J gene TRBJ2-7; D perhaps matches TRBD2 (6 bases). V gave up 8 bases and J gave up 2 bases, with 16 bases separating them. The CDR3 runs 14 residues. Germline lookup yields CDR1 MNHNS and CDR2 SASEGT. CDR3 amino acids: CASRPGVLTYEQYF. In DNA, the CDR3 is TGTGCCAGCCGGCCGGGGGTCTTGACCTACGAGCAGTACTTC.